This entry concerns a single TCR beta chain. Antigen: not known. The junction does not match germline at one end; this may be a read error. Researchers divided each subset's genomic DNA evenly across several immunoSEQ plates. TCRdb's table, derived via immunoSEQ multiplex PCR, lists solely in-frame clones and lacks some. The sample includes roughly 2,000,000 clones, roughly 94% of them seen just once. The entry originates in a study of shared clonotypes between healthy human individuals. Study in general: The donor group consisted of two women and a few men, aged 18 to 49.

Study-level points and caveats: Approximately 5% was the fraction of naive CD4 clonotypes found shared across a few donors.

This CDR3 spans 13 amino acids. Germline assignment: CDR1 LNHDA and CDR2 SQIVND (reference sequence). In the naive CD8 group, cells lacked CD45RO and were positively selected for CCR7, so terminally differentiated effector memory CD45RA+ cells were left out. The chain carries TRBV19 and TRBJ2-7, with a tentative D call TRBD2 (7 bases). Material: naive CD8+ T cells sorted from blood. This receptor was identified in a man younger than 35 in good health. CDR3 region: CASSPAGAYERYF. In nucleotides, the CDR3 is TGTGCCAGTAGTCCCGCGGGGGCCTACGAGCGGTACTTC.